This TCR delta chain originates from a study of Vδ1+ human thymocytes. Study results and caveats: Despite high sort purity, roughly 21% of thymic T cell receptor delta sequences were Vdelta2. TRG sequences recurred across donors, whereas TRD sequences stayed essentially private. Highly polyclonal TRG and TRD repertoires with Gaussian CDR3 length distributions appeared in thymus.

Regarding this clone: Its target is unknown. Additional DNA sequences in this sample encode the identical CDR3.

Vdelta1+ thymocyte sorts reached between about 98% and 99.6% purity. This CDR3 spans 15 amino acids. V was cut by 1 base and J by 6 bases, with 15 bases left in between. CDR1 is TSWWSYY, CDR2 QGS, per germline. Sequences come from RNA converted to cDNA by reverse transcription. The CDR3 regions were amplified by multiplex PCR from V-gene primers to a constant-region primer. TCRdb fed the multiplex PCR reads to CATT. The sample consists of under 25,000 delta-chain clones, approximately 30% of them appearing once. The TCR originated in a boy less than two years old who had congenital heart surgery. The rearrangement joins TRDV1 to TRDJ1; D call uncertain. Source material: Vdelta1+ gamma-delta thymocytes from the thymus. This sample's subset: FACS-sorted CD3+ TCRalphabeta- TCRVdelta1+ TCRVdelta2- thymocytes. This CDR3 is CALGEPEGGSHKLIF. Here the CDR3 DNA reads TGTGCTCTTGGGGAACCGGAGGGCGGATCGCATAAACTCATCTTT.